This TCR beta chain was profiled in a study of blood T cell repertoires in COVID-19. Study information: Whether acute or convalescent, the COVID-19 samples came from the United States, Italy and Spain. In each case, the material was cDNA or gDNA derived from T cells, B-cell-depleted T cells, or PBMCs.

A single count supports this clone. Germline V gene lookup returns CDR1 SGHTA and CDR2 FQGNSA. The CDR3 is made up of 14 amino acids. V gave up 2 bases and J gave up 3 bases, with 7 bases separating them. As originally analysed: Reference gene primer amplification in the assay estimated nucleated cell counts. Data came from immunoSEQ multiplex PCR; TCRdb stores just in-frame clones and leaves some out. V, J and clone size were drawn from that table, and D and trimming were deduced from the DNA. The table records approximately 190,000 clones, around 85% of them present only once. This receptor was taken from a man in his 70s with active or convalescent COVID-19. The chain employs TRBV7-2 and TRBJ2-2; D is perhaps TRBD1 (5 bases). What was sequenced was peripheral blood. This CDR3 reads CASSLKGYTGELFF. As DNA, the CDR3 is TGTGCCAGCAGCTTAAAGGGGTACACCGGGGAGCTGTTTTTT.